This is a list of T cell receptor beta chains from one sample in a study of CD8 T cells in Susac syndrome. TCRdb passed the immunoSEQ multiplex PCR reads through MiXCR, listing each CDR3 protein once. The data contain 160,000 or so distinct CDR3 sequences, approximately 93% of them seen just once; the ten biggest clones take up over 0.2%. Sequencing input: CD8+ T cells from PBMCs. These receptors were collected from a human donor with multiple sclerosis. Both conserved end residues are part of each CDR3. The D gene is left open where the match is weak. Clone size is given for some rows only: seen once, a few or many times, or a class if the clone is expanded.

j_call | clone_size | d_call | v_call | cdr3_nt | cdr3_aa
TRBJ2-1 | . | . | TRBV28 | TGTGCCAGCAGTTCCCGCCTCGGGCAGGGTCCTACCTACAATGAGCAGTTCTTC | CASSSRLGQGPTYNEQFF
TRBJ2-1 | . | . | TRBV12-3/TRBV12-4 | TGTGCCAGCAGCCACGGGCAAAATGAGCAGTTCTTC | CASSHGQNEQFF
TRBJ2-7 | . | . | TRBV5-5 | TGTGCCAGCAGCCTCTCCCCGGACTCCTACGAGCAGTACTTC | CASSLSPDSYEQYF
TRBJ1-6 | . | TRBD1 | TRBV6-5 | TGTGCCAGCAGTTACTCGCCGGACAGGGGTTCACCCCTCCACTTT | CASSYSPDRGSPLHF
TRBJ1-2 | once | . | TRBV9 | TGTGCCAGCAGCGGAAACAAGAACTATGGCTACACCTTC | CASSGNKNYGYTF
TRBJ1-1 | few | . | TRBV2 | TGTGCCAGCAGGGGAGGCGCTGAAGCTTTCTTT | CASRGGAEAFF
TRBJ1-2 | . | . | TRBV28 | TGTGCCAGCAGTTTACACCCAAGCGGGAACCCCTATGGCTACACCTTC | CASSLHPSGNPYGYTF
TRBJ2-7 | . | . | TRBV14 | TGTGCCAGCAGCCAAAGGGGAACCTACGAGCAGTACTTC | CASSQRGTYEQYF
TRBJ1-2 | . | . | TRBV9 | TGTGCCAGCAGCGTACCTTCGCCCAGCTACACCTTC | CASSVPSPSYTF
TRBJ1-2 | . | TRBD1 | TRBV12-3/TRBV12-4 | TGTGCCAGCAGCCGGGGACAGGGTGAGGGCTACACCTTC | CASSRGQGEGYTF
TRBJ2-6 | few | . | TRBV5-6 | TGTGCCAGCAGCTTGGTGCGCTCTGGGGCCAACGTCCTGACTTTC | CASSLVRSGANVLTF
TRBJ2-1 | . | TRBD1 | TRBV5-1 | TGCGCCAGCAGCCGGACAGGGGGCGCGAGCAATGAGCAGTTCTTC | CASSRTGGASNEQFF
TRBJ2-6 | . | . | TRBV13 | TGTGCCAGCAGCTTAGGGTCAGGATCTGGGGCCAACGTCCTGACTTTC | CASSLGSGSGANVLTF
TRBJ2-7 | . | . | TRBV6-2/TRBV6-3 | TGTGCCACCTTAGACAGGCCCTACGAGCAGTACTTC | CATLDRPYEQYF
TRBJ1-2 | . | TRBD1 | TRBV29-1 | TGCAGCGTTTCGGACAGGGGGCTCTATGGCTACACCTTC | CSVSDRGLYGYTF
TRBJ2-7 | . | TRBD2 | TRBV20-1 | TGCAGTGCCCCTGGGACTAGCGGGTCTCGAAGGCGGGACGAGCAGTACTTC | CSAPGTSGSRRRDEQYF
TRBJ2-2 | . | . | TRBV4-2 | TGTGCCAGCAGCCAACAAATAGGGAGTCTACTGAACACCGGGGAGCTGTTTTTT | CASSQQIGSLLNTGELFF
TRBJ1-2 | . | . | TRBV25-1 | TGTGCAACTTTCGTGGAGTTCTACACCTTC | CATFVEFYTF
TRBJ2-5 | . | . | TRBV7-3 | TGTGCCAGCAGCGTTCCCCGGGTCAGAGATAGCCAGTACTTC | CASSVPRVRDSQYF
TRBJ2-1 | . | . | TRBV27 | TGTGCCAGCAGTTTGCGGATTTTGAACGAGCAGTTCTTC | CASSLRILNEQFF
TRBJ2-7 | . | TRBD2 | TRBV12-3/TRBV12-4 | TGTGCCAGCGGGGGACTAGCGGGGATCATCTACGAGCAGTACTTC | CASGGLAGIIYEQYF
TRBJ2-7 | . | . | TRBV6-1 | TGTGCCAGCAGTGAAAAGAGTCTCTACGAGCAGTACTTC | CASSEKSLYEQYF
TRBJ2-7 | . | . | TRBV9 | TGTGCCAGCAGCGTAGGGGACGGTTCCTACGAGCAGTACTTC | CASSVGDGSYEQYF
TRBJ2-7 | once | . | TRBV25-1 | TGTGCCAGCAGTCCCCATCGGGACAAAACCTACGAGCAGTACTTC | CASSPHRDKTYEQYF
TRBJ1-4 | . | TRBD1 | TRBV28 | TGTGCCAGCAGTTTATCCTACGACAGGGGAAACGGCCTTGATGAAAAACTGTTTTTT | CASSLSYDRGNGLDEKLFF
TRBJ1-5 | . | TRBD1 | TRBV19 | TGTGCCAGTAGTATGGGACAGCTCAATCAGCCCCAGCATTTT | CASSMGQLNQPQHF
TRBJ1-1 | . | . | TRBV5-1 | TGCGCCAGCAGGGTTTCGGGGGCTGGGACTGAAGCTTTCTTT | CASRVSGAGTEAFF
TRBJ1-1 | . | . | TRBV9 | TGTGCCAGCAGCGATCCTGACACTGAAGCTTTCTTT | CASSDPDTEAFF
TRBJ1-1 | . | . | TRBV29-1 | TGCAGCGTTGAAGACTCCCCGGGACAAGCTTTCTTT | CSVEDSPGQAFF
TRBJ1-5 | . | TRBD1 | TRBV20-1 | TGCAGTGCTGGCCTTTCTGGACAGGGGGATCAGCCCCAGCATTTT | CSAGLSGQGDQPQHF